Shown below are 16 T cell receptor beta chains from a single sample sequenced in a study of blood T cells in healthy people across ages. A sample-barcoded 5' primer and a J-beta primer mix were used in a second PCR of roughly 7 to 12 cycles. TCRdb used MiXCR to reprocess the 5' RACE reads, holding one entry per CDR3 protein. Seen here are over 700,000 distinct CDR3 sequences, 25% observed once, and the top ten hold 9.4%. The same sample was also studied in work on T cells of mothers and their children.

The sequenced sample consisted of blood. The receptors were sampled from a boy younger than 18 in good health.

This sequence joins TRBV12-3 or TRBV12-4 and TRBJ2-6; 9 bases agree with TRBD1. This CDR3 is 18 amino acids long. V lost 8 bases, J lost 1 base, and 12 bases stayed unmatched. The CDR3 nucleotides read TGTGCCAGCGGACCGGACAGGGGCATCTCTTCTGGGGCCAACGTCCTGACTTTC. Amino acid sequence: CASGPDRGISSGANVLTF.

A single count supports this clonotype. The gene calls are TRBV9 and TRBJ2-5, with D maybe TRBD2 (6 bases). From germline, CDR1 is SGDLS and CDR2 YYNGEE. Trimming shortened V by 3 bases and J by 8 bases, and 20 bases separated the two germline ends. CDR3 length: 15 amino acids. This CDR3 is CASSAAGLLKGTQYF. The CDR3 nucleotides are TGTGCCAGCAGCGCCGCGGGACTCCTTAAAGGAACCCAGTACTTC. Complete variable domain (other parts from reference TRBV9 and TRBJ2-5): DSGVTQTPKHLITATGQRVTLRCSPRSGDLSVYWYQQSLDQGLQFLIQYYNGEERAKGNILERFSAQQFPDLHSELNLSSLELGDSALYFCASSAAGLLKGTQYFGPGTRLLVL.

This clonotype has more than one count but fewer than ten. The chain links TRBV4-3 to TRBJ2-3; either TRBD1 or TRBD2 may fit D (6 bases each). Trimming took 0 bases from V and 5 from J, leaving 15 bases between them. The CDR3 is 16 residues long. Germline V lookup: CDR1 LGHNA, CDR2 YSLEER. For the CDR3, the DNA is TGCGCCAGCAGCCAAGATTATCGGGGGCGCGGAGATACGCAGTATTTT. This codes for CASSQDYRGRGDTQYF.

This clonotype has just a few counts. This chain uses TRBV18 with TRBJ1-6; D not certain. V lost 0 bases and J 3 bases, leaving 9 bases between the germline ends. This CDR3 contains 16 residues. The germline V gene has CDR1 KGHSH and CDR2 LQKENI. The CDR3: CASSPPGQLYNSPLHF. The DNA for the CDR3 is TGTGCCAGCTCACCACCCGGGCAGCTCTATAATTCACCCCTCCACTTT.

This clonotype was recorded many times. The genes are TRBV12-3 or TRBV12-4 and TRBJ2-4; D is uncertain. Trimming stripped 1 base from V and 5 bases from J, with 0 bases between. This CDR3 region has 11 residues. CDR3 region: CASSLENIQYF. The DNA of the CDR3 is TGTGCCAGCAGTTTAGAAAACATTCAGTACTTC.

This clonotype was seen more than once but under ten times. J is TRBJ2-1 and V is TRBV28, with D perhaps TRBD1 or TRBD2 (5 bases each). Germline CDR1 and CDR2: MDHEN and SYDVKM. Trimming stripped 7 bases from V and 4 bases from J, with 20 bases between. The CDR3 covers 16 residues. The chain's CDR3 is CASTSGVEWGYNEQFF. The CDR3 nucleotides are TGTGCCAGCACATCCGGAGTAGAATGGGGGTACAATGAGCAGTTCTTC.

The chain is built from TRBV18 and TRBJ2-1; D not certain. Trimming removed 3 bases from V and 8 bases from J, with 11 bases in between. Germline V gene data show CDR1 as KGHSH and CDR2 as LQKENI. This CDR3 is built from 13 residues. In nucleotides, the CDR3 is TGTGCCAGCTCACCTGAGCAGGTTGATGAGCAGTTCTTC. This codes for CASSPEQVDEQFF. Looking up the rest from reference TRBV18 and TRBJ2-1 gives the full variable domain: NAGVMQNPRHLVRRRGQEARLRCSPMKGHSHVYWYRQLPEEGLKFMVYLQKENIIDESGMPKERFSAEFPKEGPSILRIQQVVRGDSAAYFCASSPEQVDEQFFGPGTRLTVL.

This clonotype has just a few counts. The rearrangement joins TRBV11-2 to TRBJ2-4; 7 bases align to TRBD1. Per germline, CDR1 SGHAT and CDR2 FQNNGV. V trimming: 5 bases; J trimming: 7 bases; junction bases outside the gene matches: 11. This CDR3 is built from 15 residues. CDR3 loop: CASSVTAGGRNIQYF. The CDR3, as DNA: TGTGCCAGCAGCGTAACGGCAGGGGGTAGGAACATTCAGTACTTC.

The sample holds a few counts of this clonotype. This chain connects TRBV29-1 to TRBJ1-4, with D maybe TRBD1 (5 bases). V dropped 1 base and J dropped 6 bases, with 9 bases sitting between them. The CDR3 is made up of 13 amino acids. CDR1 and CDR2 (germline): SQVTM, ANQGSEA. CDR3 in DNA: TGCAGCGTTGAAGGGGGCGTAGATGAAAAACTGTTTTTT. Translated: CSVEGGVDEKLFF.

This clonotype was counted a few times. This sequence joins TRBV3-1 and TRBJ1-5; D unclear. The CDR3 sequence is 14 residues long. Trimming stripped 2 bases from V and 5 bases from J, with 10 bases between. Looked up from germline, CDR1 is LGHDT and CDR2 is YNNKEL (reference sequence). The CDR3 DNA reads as TGTGCCAGCAGCCAAAGTACAGTATATCAGCCCCAGCATTTT. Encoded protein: CASSQSTVYQPQHF.

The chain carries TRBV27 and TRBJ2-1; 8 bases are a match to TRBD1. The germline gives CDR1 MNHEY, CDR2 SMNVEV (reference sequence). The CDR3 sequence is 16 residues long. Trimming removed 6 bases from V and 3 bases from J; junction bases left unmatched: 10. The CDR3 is CASSPLRDRIYNEQFF. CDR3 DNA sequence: TGTGCCAGCAGCCCCCTCCGGGACAGGATCTACAATGAGCAGTTCTTC.

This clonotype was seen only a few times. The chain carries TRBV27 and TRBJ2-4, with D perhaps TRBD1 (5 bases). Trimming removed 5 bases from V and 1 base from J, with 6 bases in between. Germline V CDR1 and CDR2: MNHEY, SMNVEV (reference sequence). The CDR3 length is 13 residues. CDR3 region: CASSGHAKNIQYF. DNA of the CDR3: TGTGCCAGCAGTGGACACGCCAAAAACATTCAGTACTTC.

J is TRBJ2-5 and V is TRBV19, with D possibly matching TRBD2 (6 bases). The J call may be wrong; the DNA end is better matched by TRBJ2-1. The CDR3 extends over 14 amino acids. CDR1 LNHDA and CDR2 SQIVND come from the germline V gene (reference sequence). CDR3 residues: CASSTQTRVYEQFF. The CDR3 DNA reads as TGTGCCAGTAGTACCCAGACTAGGGTCTATGAGCAGTTCTTC.

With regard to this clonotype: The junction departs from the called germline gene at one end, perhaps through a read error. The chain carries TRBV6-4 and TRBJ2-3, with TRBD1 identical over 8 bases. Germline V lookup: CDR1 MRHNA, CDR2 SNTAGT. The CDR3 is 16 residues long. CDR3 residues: CAGSDLPGQAPDTQYF. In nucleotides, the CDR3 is TGTGCCGGCAGTGACTTACCGGGACAGGCCCCAGATACGCAGTATTTT.

As DNA, the CDR3 is TGTGCCAGCAGCTTACTTCCGTCTAATGAAAAACTGTTTTTT. The encoded protein is CASSLLPSNEKLFF. The genes are TRBV13 and TRBJ1-4; D unresolved. CDR1 is PRHDT and CDR2 is FYEKMQ in the germline V gene (reference sequence). This CDR3 region has 14 residues. V was cut by 2 bases and J by 3 bases, with 7 bases left in between.

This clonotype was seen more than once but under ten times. The CDR3 here is CSARDRVDPINEQFF. The CDR3 DNA reads as TGCAGTGCTAGAGATCGTGTGGACCCCATCAATGAGCAGTTCTTC. This rearrangement joins TRBV20-1 to TRBJ2-1; D remains ambiguous. V lost 0 bases and J lost 6, with 15 bases in between. The CDR3 is 15 amino acids. Germline lookup yields CDR1 DFQATT and CDR2 SNEGSKA (reference sequence).